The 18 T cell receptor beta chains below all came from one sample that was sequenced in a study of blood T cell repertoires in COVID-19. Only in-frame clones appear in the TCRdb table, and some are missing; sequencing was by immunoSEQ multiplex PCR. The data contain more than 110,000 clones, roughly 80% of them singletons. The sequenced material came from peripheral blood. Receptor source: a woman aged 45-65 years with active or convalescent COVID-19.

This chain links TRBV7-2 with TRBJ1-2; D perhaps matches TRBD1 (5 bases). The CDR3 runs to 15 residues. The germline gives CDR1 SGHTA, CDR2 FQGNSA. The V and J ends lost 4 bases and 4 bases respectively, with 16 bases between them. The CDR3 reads CASSSKGEEFYGYTF. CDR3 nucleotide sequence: TGTGCCAGCAGCTCAAAAGGGGAAGAATTCTATGGCTACACCTTC.

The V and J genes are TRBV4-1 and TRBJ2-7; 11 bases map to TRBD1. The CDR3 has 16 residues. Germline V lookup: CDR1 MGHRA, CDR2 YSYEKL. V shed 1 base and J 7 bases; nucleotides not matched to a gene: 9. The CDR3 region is CASSQAAGQGAGEQYF. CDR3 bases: TGCGCCAGCAGCCAAGCGGCAGGACAGGGGGCGGGAGAGCAGTACTTC.

The CDR3 DNA reads as TGTGCCAGTAGTCCACAGGACAGGGGGTCCTACGAGCAGTACTTC. Amino acids: CASSPQDRGSYEQYF. J is TRBJ2-7 and V is TRBV19, with TRBD1 identical over 10 bases. The CDR3 runs 15 residues. Per germline, CDR1 LNHDA and CDR2 SQIVND (reference sequence). Losses at the gene ends were 5 bases for V and 1 base for J; bases not matched to a gene: 5.

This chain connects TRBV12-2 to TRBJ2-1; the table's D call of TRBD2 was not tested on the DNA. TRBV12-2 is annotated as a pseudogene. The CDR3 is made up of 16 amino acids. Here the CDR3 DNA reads TGTGCAAGTCGGGAGGCGACTAGCGGGACCCACAATGAGCAGTTCTTC. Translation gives CASREATSGTHNEQFF.

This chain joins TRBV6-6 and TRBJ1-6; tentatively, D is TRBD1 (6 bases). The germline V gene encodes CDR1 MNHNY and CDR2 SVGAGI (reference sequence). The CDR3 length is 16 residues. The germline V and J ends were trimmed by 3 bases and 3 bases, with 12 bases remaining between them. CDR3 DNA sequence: TGTGCCAGCAGTTATGGACAGATAGGCTATAATTCACCCCTCCACTTT. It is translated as CASSYGQIGYNSPLHF.

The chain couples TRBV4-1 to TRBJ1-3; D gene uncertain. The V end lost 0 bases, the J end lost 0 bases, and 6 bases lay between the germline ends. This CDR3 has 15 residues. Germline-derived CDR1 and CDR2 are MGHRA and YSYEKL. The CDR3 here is CASSQDFNSGNTIYF. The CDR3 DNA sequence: TGCGCCAGCAGCCAAGATTTTAACTCTGGAAACACCATATATTTT.

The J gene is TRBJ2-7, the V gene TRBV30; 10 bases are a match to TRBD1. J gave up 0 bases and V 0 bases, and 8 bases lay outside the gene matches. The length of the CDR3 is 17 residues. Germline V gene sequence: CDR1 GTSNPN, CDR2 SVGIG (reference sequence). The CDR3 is CAWSVRTGGGSSYEQYF. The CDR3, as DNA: TGTGCCTGGAGTGTTCGGACAGGGGGGGGAAGCTCCTACGAGCAGTACTTC.

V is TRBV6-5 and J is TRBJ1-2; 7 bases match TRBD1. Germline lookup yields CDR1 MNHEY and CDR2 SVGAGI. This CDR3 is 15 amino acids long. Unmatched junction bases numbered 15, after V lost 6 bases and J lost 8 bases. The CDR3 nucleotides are TGTGCCAGCAGCCTTGGGACAGCCCTGGATTGGGGCTACACCTTC. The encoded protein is CASSLGTALDWGYTF.

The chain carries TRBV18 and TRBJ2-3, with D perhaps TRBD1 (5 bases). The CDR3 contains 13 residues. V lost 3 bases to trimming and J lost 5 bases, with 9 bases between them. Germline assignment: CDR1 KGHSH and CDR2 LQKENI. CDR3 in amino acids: CASSPTEKDTQYF. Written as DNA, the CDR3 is TGTGCCAGCTCACCGACAGAAAAAGATACGCAGTATTTT.

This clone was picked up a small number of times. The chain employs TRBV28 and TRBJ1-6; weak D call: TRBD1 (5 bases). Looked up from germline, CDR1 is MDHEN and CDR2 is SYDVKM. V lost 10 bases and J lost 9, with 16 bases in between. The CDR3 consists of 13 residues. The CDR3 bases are TGTGCCACCGGCGGCGGGGGTTCTTCACCCCTCCACTTT. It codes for CATGGGGSSPLHF.

The CDR3 DNA is TGCAGCGTCGCCGGGACAGGGCGGGAGACTGAAGCTTTCTTT. This translates into CSVAGTGRETEAFF. V usage is TRBV29-1 and J usage is TRBJ1-1; 9 nucleotides line up with TRBD1. The V and J ends lost 6 bases and 5 bases, in that order; junction bases with no gene match: 10. Germline assignment: CDR1 SQVTM and CDR2 ANQGSEA. The length of the CDR3 is 14 residues.

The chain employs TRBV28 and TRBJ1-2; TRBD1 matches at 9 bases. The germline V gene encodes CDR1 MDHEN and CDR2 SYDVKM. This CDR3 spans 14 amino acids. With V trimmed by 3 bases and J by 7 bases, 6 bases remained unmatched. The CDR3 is CASSFEQGAFGYTF. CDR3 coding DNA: TGTGCCAGCAGTTTCGAACAGGGGGCTTTTGGCTACACCTTC.

The CDR3 DNA is TGTGCCAGCAGCCATGACGGGAGTGGCTACGAGCAGTACTTC. Translation: CASSHDGSGYEQYF. The chain employs TRBV11-2 and TRBJ2-7; possible D gene TRBD2, 6 bases. The germline V gene has CDR1 SGHAT and CDR2 FQNNGV. The CDR3 totals 14 residues. Trimming took off 5 bases at V and 3 bases at J, with 14 bases between the two ends.

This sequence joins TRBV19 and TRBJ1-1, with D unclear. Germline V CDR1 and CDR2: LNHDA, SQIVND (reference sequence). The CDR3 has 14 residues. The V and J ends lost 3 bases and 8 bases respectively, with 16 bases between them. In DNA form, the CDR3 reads TGTGCCAGTAGTATGGGCAGGCTAGCCATGGAAGCTTTCTTT. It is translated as CASSMGRLAMEAFF.

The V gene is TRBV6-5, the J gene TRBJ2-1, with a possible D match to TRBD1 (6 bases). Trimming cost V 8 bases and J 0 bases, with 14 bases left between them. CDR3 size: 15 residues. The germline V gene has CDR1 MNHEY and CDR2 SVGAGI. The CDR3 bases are TGTGCCAGCTGGACAACAGGGTCCTCCTACAATGAGCAGTTCTTC. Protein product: CASWTTGSSYNEQFF.

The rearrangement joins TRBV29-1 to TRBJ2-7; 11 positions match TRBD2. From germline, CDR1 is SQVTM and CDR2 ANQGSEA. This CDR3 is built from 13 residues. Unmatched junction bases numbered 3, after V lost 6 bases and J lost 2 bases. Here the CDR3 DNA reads TGCAGCGTCCTAGCGGGGGGAGCCTACGAGCAGTACTTC. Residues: CSVLAGGAYEQYF.

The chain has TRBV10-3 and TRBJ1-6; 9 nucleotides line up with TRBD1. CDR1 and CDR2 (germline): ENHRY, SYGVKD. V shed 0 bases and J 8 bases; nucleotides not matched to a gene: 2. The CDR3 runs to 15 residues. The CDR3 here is CAISESGQGYSPLHF. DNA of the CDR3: TGTGCCATCAGTGAGTCGGGACAGGGCTATTCACCCCTCCACTTT.

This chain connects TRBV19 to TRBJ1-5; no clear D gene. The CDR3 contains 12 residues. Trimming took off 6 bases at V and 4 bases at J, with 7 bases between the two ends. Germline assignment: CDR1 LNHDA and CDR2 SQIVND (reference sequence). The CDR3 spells CASSFVNQPQHF. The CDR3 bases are TGTGCCAGTAGCTTCGTAAATCAGCCCCAGCATTTT.